This is a list of T cell receptor beta chains from one sample in a study of blood T cell repertoires in COVID-19. Data came from immunoSEQ multiplex PCR; TCRdb stores just in-frame clones and leaves some out. This sample has hundreds of thousands of clones, with over 70% found just once. Sequencing was carried out using peripheral blood. All receptors derive from a human donor in a cohort sampled during active COVID-19. CDR3s include the opening cysteine and the closing phenylalanine or tryptophan. The order of the fields is V gene, clone size, D gene, J gene, CDR3 protein, CDR3 DNA. D genes are given only for firm matches. Only some rows state a clone size, as once, few, many or a class for expanded clones.

TRBV28	NA	NA	TRBJ1-3	CASSWTVGRNTIYF	TGTGCCAGCAGTTGGACAGTGGGAAGAAACACCATATATTTT
TRBV19	NA	TRBD1	TRBJ1-1	CASTPGQGVTEAFF	TGTGCCAGTACCCCGGGACAGGGGGTCACTGAAGCTTTCTTT
TRBV2	NA	NA	TRBJ2-5	CASSPLLTKPETQYF	TGTGCCAGCAGCCCACTTCTAACTAAGCCAGAGACCCAGTACTTC
TRBV11-1	NA	TRBD2	TRBJ2-3	CASSLVAGGLTDTQYF	TGTGCCAGCAGCTTAGTTGCGGGGGGGCTGACAGATACGCAGTATTTT
TRBV7-2	NA	TRBD2	TRBJ2-3	CASSLAGTSGDTDTQYF	TGTGCCAGCAGCTTAGCGGGGACTAGCGGAGACACAGATACGCAGTATTTT
TRBV6-5	NA	NA	TRBJ1-2	CASRPTIVLEGYTF	TGTGCCAGCAGGCCGACGATCGTCCTAGAGGGCTACACCTTC
TRBV5-1	NA	NA	TRBJ2-3	CASGRWEVADTQYF	TGCGCCAGCGGCCGATGGGAGGTTGCAGATACGCAGTATTTT
TRBV2	NA	TRBD1	TRBJ1-2	CASSESWDSRNYGYTF	TGTGCCAGCAGCGAAAGCTGGGACAGTAGGAACTATGGCTACACCTTC
TRBV29-1	NA	TRBD1	TRBJ1-3	CSAEFRGTGSGNTIYF	TGCAGCGCAGAATTCCGAGGGACAGGCTCTGGAAACACCATATATTTT
TRBV6-1	NA	NA	TRBJ1-1	CASSEKRGNTEAFF	TGTGCCAGCAGTGAAAAAAGGGGTAACACTGAAGCTTTCTTT
TRBV5-1	NA	TRBD1	TRBJ2-7	CASSFDGTGHWGQYF	TGCGCCAGCAGCTTTGATGGGACAGGTCATTGGGGGCAGTACTTC
TRBV2	NA	TRBD1	TRBJ2-1	CASSDPGQGTYNEQFF	TGTGCCAGCAGTGACCCTGGACAGGGCACCTACAATGAGCAGTTCTTC
TRBV19	NA	NA	TRBJ2-3	CATGPAGTSTDTQYF	TGTGCCACCGGACCGGCAGGGACAAGCACAGATACGCAGTATTTT
TRBV18	once	NA	TRBJ2-7	CASSPTSYEQYF	TGTGCCAGCTCGCCGACATCCTACGAGCAGTACTTC
TRBV11-3	NA	TRBD1	TRBJ2-2	CASSPRDRGAGELFF	TGTGCCAGCAGCCCTAGGGACAGGGGAGCCGGGGAGCTGTTTTTT
TRBV14	NA	TRBD1	TRBJ2-1	CASSQDGTGNNEQFF	TGTGCCAGCAGCCAAGATGGGACAGGTAACAATGAGCAGTTCTTC
TRBV7-2	NA	TRBD1	TRBJ1-5	CASRRTGSNQPQHF	TGTGCCAGCAGGAGGACAGGGAGCAATCAGCCCCAGCATTTT
TRBV5-4	NA	NA	TRBJ2-1	CASSGGLASYNEQFF	TGTGCCAGCAGCGGAGGACTTGCCTCCTACAATGAGCAGTTCTTC
TRBV15	NA	NA	TRBJ2-1	CATSRVTTANNEQFF	TGTGCCACCAGCAGAGTGACTACCGCGAACAATGAGCAGTTCTTC
TRBV11-3	few	TRBD2	TRBJ2-3	CASSLETTGLAGVTQYF	TGTGCCAGCAGCTTAGAAACTACGGGACTAGCGGGAGTCACGCAGTATTTT
TRBV6-6	few	NA	TRBJ2-1	CASRPTRGLQNEQFF	TGTGCCAGCAGACCAACTAGGGGACTCCAGAATGAGCAGTTCTTC
TRBV7-9	few	TRBD2	TRBJ2-7	CASSFSYPLAGTSSYEQYF	TGTGCCAGCAGCTTCTCCTATCCACTAGCGGGTACAAGCTCCTACGAGCAGTACTTC
TRBV7-8	NA	NA	TRBJ2-7	CASSLDHSPSSYEQYF	TGTGCCAGCAGCTTAGATCACAGCCCGAGCTCCTACGAGCAGTACTTC
TRBV4-2	NA	TRBD2	TRBJ2-7	CASSLDAIAGGLSYEQYF	TGTGCCAGCAGCCTGGACGCTATAGCGGGAGGCCTGTCCTACGAGCAGTACTTC
TRBV12-5	NA	TRBD1	TRBJ2-4	CASGYETLPGQINIQYF	TGTGCTAGTGGTTACGAAACTCTTCCGGGACAGATAAACATTCAGTACTTC